The 23 T cell receptor beta chains below come from one sample, sequenced in a study of TIL therapy for anti-PD-1-resistant metastatic lung cancer. The libraries were made with immunoSEQ v3. Method: immunoSEQ multiplex PCR; TCRdb's copy keeps in-frame clones and lacks some. The sample has about 15,000 clones; about 82% are singletons. Indicated time point: pre-treatment sample, taken before nivolumab and TIL therapy. Sample: blood, taken at baseline. Source of these receptors: a person between 25 and 79 years old with non-small cell lung cancer.

The rearrangement links TRBV11-1 to TRBJ2-1, with 8 nucleotides matching TRBD2. This CDR3 has 16 amino acids. V gave up 4 bases and J gave up 0 bases; unmatched junction bases: 5. Per germline, CDR1 SGHAT and CDR2 FQDESV (reference sequence). In DNA, the CDR3 is TGTGCCAGCAGCTGGATAGCGGGAAGCTCCTACAATGAGCAGTTCTTC. Its translation: CASSWIAGSSYNEQFF.

The chain links TRBV2 to TRBJ1-6; 8 bases line up with TRBD1. After removal of 1 base from V and 6 bases from J, the junction contained 2 bases not matched to a gene. This CDR3 spans 15 amino acids. CDR1 is SNHLY, CDR2 FYNNEI, per germline. The CDR3 sequence is CASSEGTGRNSPLHF. The CDR3 nucleotides are TGTGCCAGCAGTGAAGGGACAGGGCGTAATTCACCCCTCCACTTT.

Concerning this clone: Different DNA sequences within this sample yield the same CDR3. The rearrangement joins TRBV11-2 to TRBJ2-2; D may be TRBD1 (5 bases). V shed 5 bases and J shed 4 bases, with 17 bases lying between them. The CDR3 runs 16 residues. From germline, CDR1 is SGHAT and CDR2 FQNNGV. The CDR3 here is CASSRALTQGTGELFF. CDR3 in DNA: TGTGCCAGCAGCCGGGCACTCACCCAGGGCACCGGGGAGCTGTTTTTT.

The table lists this clone with a count of one. This chain joins TRBV6-5 and TRBJ2-3; the D gene could be TRBD1 or TRBD2 (5 bases each). This CDR3 region has 13 residues. V gave up 6 bases and J gave up 1 base, with 8 bases separating them. Germline V gene data show CDR1 as MNHEY and CDR2 as SVGAGI. The CDR3 sequence is CASRRDGTDTQYF. The CDR3 coding sequence is TGTGCCAGCAGGAGGGACGGCACAGATACGCAGTATTTT.

The table lists this clone with a few counts. The genes are TRBV30 and TRBJ1-2, with 9 bases identical to TRBD1. Germline-derived CDR1 and CDR2 are GTSNPN and SVGIG (reference sequence). CDR3 length: 13 residues. The J segment lost 7 bases and the V segment lost 1 base, leaving 4 bases of the junction unmatched. This CDR3 reads CAWSGTGASGYTF. The CDR3 DNA sequence: TGTGCCTGGAGTGGGACAGGGGCCTCTGGCTACACCTTC. Variable domain in full (rest from reference TRBV30 and TRBJ1-2): SQTIHQWPATLVQPVGSPLSLECTVEGTSNPNLYWYRQAAGRGLQLLFYSVGIGQISSEVPQNLSASRPQDRQFILSSKKLLLSDSGFYLCAWSGTGASGYTFGSGTRLTVV.

This chain links TRBV5-1 with TRBJ1-6, with D perhaps matching TRBD1 (6 bases). The V end lost 0 bases, the J end lost 5 bases, and 9 bases lay between the germline ends. This CDR3 spans 15 amino acids. The germline CDR1 and CDR2 sequences are SGHRS and YFSETQ. In DNA form, the CDR3 reads TGCGCCAGCAGCTTGGCGGACAGTAATAATTCACCCCTCCACTTT. Encoded protein: CASSLADSNNSPLHF.

This clone was detected only a few times. V usage is TRBV19 and J usage is TRBJ2-7; TRBD2 is a possible D gene (7 bases). Trimming shortened V by 5 bases and J by 0 bases, and 8 bases separated the two germline ends. The CDR3 consists of 13 residues. From germline, CDR1 is LNHDA and CDR2 SQIVND (reference sequence). Here the CDR3 DNA reads TGTGCCAGTAGTGGGGGGGCCTCCTACGAGCAGTACGTC. As protein: CASSGGASYEQYV.

The chain is built from TRBV28 and TRBJ1-2, with a weak D call TRBD1 (5 bases). The CDR3 is made up of 11 amino acids. V was clipped by 8 bases and J by 4 bases, with 8 bases between them. CDR1 and CDR2 from the germline V gene are MDHEN and SYDVKM. CDR3 in DNA: TGTGCCAGCGGGGCGATCTATGGCTACACCTTC. This sequence encodes CASGAIYGYTF.

The J gene is TRBJ2-3, the V gene TRBV18, with TRBD1 matching 9 bases. Germline CDR1 and CDR2: KGHSH and LQKENI. This CDR3 contains 16 residues. Germline trimming cut 4 bases from V and 14 bases from J; bases unmatched to any gene: 19. The CDR3 nucleotides are TGTGCCAGCTCACAATTCGGTCCGGGACAGGGCTCTGGTCGGTATTTT. It specifies CASSQFGPGQGSGRYF.

CDR3 coding DNA: TGTGCCAGCAGAGAGGGGGGCCCGAACACCGGGGAGCTGTTTTTT. It encodes CASREGGPNTGELFF. The chain couples TRBV6-5 to TRBJ2-2; D tentatively fits TRBD1 or TRBD2 (6 bases each). Trimming left V 6 bases short and J 0 bases short, with 11 bases between. Germline V lookup: CDR1 MNHEY, CDR2 SVGAGI. CDR3 size: 15 residues.

CDR3 nucleotide sequence: TGCGCCAGCAGCTTGGTCTTTTCAGGGGACGGCTATGGCTACACCTTC. It encodes CASSLVFSGDGYGYTF. This chain links TRBV5-1 with TRBJ1-2, with D perhaps TRBD1 (6 bases). With 0 bases removed from V and 4 bases from J, the gap between germline ends came to 16 bases. The CDR3 extends over 16 amino acids. Per germline, CDR1 SGHRS and CDR2 YFSETQ. The full variable domain, completed using reference TRBV5-1 and TRBJ1-2, is KAGVTQTPRYLIKTRGQQVTLSCSPISGHRSVSWYQQTPGQGLQFLFEYFSETQRNKGNFPGRFSGRQFSNSRSEMNVSTLELGDSALYLCASSLVFSGDGYGYTFGSGTRLTVV.

CDR3 sequence: CASSSQGEGQYF. CDR3 nucleotides: TGTGCCAGCAGTTCACAGGGTGAGGGCCAGTACTTC. The rearrangement uses TRBV27 and TRBJ2-5; possible D gene TRBD1, 6 bases. Germline CDR1 is MNHEY and CDR2 is SMNVEV (reference sequence). CDR3 length: 12 amino acids. Trimming stripped 4 bases from V and 10 bases from J, with 13 bases between.

The rearrangement uses TRBV7-2 and TRBJ1-2, with TRBD1 as a possible D gene (5 bases). Germline CDR1 and CDR2: SGHTA and FQGNSA. This CDR3 has 12 amino acids. V lost 5 bases and J 4 bases, leaving 8 bases between the germline ends. CDR3 bases: TGTGCCAGCAGCAGACAGTCCTATGGCTACACCTTC. It encodes CASSRQSYGYTF.

The chain carries TRBV27 and TRBJ1-2; D is unresolved. The germline V gene encodes CDR1 MNHEY and CDR2 SMNVEV (reference sequence). This CDR3 has 15 amino acids. Trimming cost V 3 bases and J 6 bases, with 17 bases left between them. This chain's CDR3 is CASSFFQVVGNGYTF. CDR3 DNA sequence: TGTGCCAGCAGTTTCTTCCAGGTAGTGGGGAATGGCTACACCTTC.

J is TRBJ2-2 and V is TRBV27, with TRBD2 matching 10 bases. CDR3 length: 14 amino acids. V dropped 5 bases and J dropped 7; count of bases not matched to a gene: 4. Germline CDR1 reads MNHEY; CDR2 reads SMNVEV (reference sequence). CDR3 region: CASSLSGGFGELFF. CDR3 nucleotide sequence: TGTGCCAGCAGTCTTAGCGGGGGGTTCGGGGAGCTGTTTTTT.

The chain uses TRBV5-1 and TRBJ1-4, with D hard to call. V dropped 7 bases and J dropped 0 bases, with 7 bases sitting between them. This CDR3 has 13 residues. Germline CDR1 is SGHRS and CDR2 is YFSETQ. The CDR3: CASGTATNEKLFF. The CDR3 nucleotides read TGCGCCAGCGGCACAGCAACTAATGAAAAACTGTTTTTT.

V is TRBV6-5 and J is TRBJ1-5; TRBD1 is a possible D gene (6 bases). CDR3 length equals 14 residues. V lost 6 bases and J lost 6, with 15 bases in between. The V gene's germline CDR1 is MNHEY and CDR2 SVGAGI. CDR3 in amino acids: CASRLTGTGQPQHF. CDR3 in DNA: TGTGCCAGCAGACTCACAGGGACGGGTCAGCCCCAGCATTTT.

This clone was observed a few times. V is TRBV5-1 and J is TRBJ1-3, with D unclear. Looked up from germline, CDR1 is SGHRS and CDR2 is YFSETQ. CDR3 length: 13 amino acids. V lost 0 bases and J 4 bases, leaving 5 bases between the germline ends. CDR3 loop: CASSLERGNTIYF. In nucleotides, the CDR3 is TGCGCCAGCAGCTTGGAGAGGGGAAACACCATATATTTT.

This chain's CDR3 is CASSPGTGIISQGYTF. CDR3 coding DNA: TGTGCCAGCAGCCCCGGGACAGGGATAATATCGCAAGGCTACACCTTC. The rearrangement uses TRBV27 and TRBJ1-2; the match to TRBD1 covers 9 bases. The CDR3 extends over 16 amino acids. Germline CDR1 reads MNHEY; CDR2 reads SMNVEV (reference sequence). With 6 bases clipped from V and 8 bases from J, the junction kept 16 bases outside the gene matches.

The genes are TRBV19 and TRBJ2-2; the D gene is possibly TRBD1 (6 bases). Trimming removed 5 bases at V and 3 bases at J, with 16 bases between. The germline V gene has CDR1 LNHDA and CDR2 SQIVND (reference sequence). The CDR3 totals 16 residues. The chain's CDR3 is CASSPPDSFDTGELFF. The CDR3 nucleotides are TGTGCCAGTAGTCCCCCGGACAGTTTTGACACCGGGGAGCTGTTTTTT.

The V call is TRBV11-1, the J call TRBJ2-1; D not certain. CDR1 and CDR2 (germline): SGHAT, FQDESV (reference sequence). The CDR3 length is 13 residues. The V end lost 5 bases, the J end lost 12 bases, and 17 bases lay between the germline ends. The CDR3 reads CASSPGLMMAQFF. Here the CDR3 DNA reads TGTGCCAGCAGCCCCGGTCTGATGATGGCGCAGTTCTTC.

This chain connects TRBV2 to TRBJ2-1; unclear D gene. V was cut by 2 bases and J by 8 bases, with 7 bases left in between. The length of the CDR3 is 12 residues. The germline gives CDR1 SNHLY, CDR2 FYNNEI. The CDR3 region is CASSEPTDEQFF. In DNA form, the CDR3 reads TGTGCCAGCAGTGAACCTACGGATGAGCAGTTCTTC. The full variable domain, completed using reference TRBV2 and TRBJ2-1, is EPEVTQTPSHQVTQMGQEVILRCVPISNHLYFYWYRQILGQKVEFLVSFYNNEISEKSEIFDDQFSVERPDGSNFTLKIRSTKLEDSAMYFCASSEPTDEQFFGPGTRLTVL.

This chain connects TRBV5-1 to TRBJ1-1, with 10 bases matching TRBD1. The CDR3 contains 15 residues. The V segment lost 4 bases and the J segment 5 bases; nucleotides outside the gene matches: 8. CDR1 is SGHRS and CDR2 is YFSETQ in the germline V gene. CDR3 in amino acids: CASSLQTGGETEAFF. The CDR3 nucleotides read TGCGCCAGCAGCCTACAGACAGGGGGCGAGACTGAAGCTTTCTTT.